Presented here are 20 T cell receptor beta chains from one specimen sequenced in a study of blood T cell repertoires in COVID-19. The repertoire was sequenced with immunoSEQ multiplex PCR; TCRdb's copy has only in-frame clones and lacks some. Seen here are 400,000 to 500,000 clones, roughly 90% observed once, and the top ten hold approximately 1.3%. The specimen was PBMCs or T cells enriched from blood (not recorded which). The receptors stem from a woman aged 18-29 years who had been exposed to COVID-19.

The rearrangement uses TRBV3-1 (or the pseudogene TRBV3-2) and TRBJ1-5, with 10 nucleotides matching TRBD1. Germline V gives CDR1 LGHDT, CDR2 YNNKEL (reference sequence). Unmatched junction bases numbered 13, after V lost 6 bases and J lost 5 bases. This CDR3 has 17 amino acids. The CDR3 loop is CASRRIGTGVVDQPQHF. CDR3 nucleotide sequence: TGTGCCAGCAGGAGAATCGGGACAGGGGTTGTCGATCAGCCCCAGCATTTT.

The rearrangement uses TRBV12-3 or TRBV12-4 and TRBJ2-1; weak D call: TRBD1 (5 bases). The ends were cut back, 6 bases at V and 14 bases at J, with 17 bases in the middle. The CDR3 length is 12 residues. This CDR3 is CASSHDSLRKFF. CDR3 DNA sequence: TGTGCCAGCAGCCATGACAGTTTGAGGAAGTTCTTC.

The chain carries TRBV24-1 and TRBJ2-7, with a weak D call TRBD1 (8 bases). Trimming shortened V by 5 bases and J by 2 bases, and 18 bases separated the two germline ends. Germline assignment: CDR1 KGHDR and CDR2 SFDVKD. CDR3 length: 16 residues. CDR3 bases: TGTGCCACCAGTGGGGGGGGACAGGACTACACCTACGAGCAGTACTTC. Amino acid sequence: CATSGGGQDYTYEQYF.

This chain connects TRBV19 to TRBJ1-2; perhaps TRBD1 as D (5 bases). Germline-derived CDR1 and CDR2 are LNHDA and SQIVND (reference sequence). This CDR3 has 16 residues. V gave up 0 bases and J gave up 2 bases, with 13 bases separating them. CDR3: CASSIELGGRNYGYTF. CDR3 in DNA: TGTGCCAGTAGTATAGAGCTCGGGGGAAGAAACTATGGCTACACCTTC. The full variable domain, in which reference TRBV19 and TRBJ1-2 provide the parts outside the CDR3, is DGGITQSPKYLFRKEGQNVTLSCEQNLNHDAMYWYRQDPGQGLRLIYYSQIVNDFQKGDIAEGYSVSREKKESFPLTVTSAQKNPTAFYLCASSIELGGRNYGYTFGSGTRLTVV.

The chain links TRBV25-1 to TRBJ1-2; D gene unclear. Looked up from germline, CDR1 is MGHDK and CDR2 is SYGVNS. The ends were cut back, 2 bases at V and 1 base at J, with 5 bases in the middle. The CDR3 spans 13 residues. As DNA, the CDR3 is TGTGCCAGCAGTGAAGGGCGTAACTATGGCTACACCTTC. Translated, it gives CASSEGRNYGYTF.

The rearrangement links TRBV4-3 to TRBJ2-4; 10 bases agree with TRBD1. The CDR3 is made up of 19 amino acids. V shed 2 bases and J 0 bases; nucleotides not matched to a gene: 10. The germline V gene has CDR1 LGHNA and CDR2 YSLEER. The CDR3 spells CASSQLPGQGRIAKNIQYF. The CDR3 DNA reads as TGCGCCAGCAGCCAATTACCGGGACAGGGGCGGATAGCCAAAAACATTCAGTACTTC.

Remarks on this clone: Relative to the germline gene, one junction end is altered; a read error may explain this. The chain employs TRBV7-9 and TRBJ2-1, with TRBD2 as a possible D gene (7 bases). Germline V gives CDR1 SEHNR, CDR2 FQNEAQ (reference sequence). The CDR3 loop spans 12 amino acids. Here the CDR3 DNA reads TGCGCCCGGGGGGCCTTTGTAGATGAGCAGTTCTTC. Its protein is CARGAFVDEQFF.

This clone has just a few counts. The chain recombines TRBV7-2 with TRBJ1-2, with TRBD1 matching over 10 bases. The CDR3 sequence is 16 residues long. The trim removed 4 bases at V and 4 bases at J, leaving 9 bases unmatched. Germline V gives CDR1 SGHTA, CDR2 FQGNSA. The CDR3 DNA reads TGTGCCAGCAGCTCGCGACAGGGGGCTTCTGCCTATGGCTACACCTTC. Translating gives CASSSRQGASAYGYTF.

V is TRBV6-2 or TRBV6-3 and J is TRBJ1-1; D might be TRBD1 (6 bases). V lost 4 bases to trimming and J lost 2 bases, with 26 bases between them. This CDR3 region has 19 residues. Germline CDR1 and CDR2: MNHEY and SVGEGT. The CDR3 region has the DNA TGTGCCAGCAGTTTTAGTACGGAGGACAGCGAGAACCTAAACACTGAAGCTTTCTTT. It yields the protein CASSFSTEDSENLNTEAFF.

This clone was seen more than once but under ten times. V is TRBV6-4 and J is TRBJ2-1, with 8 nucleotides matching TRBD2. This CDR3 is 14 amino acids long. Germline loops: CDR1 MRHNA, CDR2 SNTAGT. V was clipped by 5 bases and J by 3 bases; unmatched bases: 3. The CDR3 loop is CASSSGRDYNEQFF. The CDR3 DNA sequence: TGTGCCAGCAGTAGCGGGAGAGACTACAATGAGCAGTTCTTC.

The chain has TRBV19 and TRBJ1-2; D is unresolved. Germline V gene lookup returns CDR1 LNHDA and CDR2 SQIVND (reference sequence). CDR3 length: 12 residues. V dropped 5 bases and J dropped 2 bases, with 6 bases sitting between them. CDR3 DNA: TGTGCCAGTAGTCCCCAAAACTATGGCTACACCTTC. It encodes CASSPQNYGYTF.

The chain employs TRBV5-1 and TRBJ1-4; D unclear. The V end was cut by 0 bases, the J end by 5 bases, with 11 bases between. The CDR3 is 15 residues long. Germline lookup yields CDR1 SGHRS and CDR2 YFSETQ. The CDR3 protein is CASSLAGGGNEKLFF. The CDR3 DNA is TGCGCCAGCAGCTTGGCCGGAGGAGGGAATGAAAAACTGTTTTTT.

CDR3 in DNA: TGTGCCTGGAACCCTCAAGAGAATCAGCCCCAGCATTTT. Translated: CAWNPQENQPQHF. The chain carries TRBV30 and TRBJ1-5; no reliable D call. Looked up from germline, CDR1 is GTSNPN and CDR2 is SVGIG (reference sequence). The V gene lost 4 bases and the J gene lost 4 bases, with 11 bases spanning the gap. The CDR3 covers 13 residues. Full variable domain (missing parts from reference TRBV30 and TRBJ1-5): SQTIHQWPATLVQPVGSPLSLECTVEGTSNPNLYWYRQAAGRGLQLLFYSVGIGQISSEVPQNLSASRPQDRQFILSSKKLLLSDSGFYLCAWNPQENQPQHFGDGTRLSIL.

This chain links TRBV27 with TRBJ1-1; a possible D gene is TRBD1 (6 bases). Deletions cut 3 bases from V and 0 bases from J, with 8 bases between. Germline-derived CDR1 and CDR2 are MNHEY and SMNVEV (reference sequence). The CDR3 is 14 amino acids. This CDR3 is CASSFQGLNTEAFF. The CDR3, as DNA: TGTGCCAGCAGTTTCCAGGGGTTGAACACTGAAGCTTTCTTT.

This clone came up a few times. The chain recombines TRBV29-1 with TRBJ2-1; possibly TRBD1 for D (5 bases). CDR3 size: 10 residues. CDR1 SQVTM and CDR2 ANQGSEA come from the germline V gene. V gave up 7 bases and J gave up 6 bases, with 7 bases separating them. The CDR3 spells CSAGANEQFF. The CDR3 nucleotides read TGCAGCGCTGGGGCCAATGAGCAGTTCTTC.

Here the CDR3 reads CASSPRDRGREKLFF. DNA for the CDR3: TGTGCCAGCAGTCCCCGGGACAGGGGGAGGGAAAAACTGTTTTTT. V usage is TRBV28 and J usage is TRBJ1-4; 11 positions agree with TRBD1. The CDR3 consists of 15 residues. Trimming took 5 bases from V and 8 from J; bases not matched to a gene: 7. Germline assignment: CDR1 MDHEN and CDR2 SYDVKM.

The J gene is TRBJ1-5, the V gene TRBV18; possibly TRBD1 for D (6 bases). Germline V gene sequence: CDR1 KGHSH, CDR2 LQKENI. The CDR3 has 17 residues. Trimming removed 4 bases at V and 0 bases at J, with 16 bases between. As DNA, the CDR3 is TGTGCCAGCTCACTCTATAGGACAGCGAATAGCAATCAGCCCCAGCATTTT. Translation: CASSLYRTANSNQPQHF.

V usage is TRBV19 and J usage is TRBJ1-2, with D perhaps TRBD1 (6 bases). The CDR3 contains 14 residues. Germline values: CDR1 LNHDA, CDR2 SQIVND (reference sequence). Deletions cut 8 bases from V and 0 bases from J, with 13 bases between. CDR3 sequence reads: CASGEWTANYGYTF. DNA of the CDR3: TGTGCCAGTGGTGAATGGACAGCTAACTATGGCTACACCTTC.

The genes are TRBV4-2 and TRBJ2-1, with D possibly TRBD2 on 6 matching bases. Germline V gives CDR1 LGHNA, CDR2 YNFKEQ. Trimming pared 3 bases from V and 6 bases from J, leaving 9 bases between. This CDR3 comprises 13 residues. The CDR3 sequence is CASSQVAANEQFF. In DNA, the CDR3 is TGTGCCAGCAGCCAGGTAGCGGCCAATGAGCAGTTCTTC.

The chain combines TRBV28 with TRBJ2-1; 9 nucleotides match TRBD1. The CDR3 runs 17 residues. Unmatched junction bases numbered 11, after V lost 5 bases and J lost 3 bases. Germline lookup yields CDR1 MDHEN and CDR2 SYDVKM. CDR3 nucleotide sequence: TGTGCCAGCAGTCCAATCCCGGGACAGGGATACTACAATGAGCAGTTCTTC. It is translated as CASSPIPGQGYYNEQFF.